Each of the 12 T cell receptor beta chains below was sequenced from the same sample in a study of Graves' ophthalmopathy and Graves' hyperthyroidism. RNA transcripts provided the template for amplifying TCR beta CDR3 regions. HTBI-primed first-round RT-PCR preceded second-round multiplex PCR. TCRdb analysed the multiplex PCR reads with MiXCR anew, one entry per CDR3 protein. The sample shows around 470,000 distinct CDR3 sequences, 13% to 15% of them seen only once. Sequencing was performed on blood. The receptors shown here come from a woman in her 30s with Graves' ophthalmopathy.

This clonotype was found many times. The gene calls are TRBV6-2 or TRBV6-3 and TRBJ1-1; no firm D call. Trimming removed 0 bases from V and 4 bases from J, with 15 bases in between. Germline-derived CDR1 and CDR2 are MNHEY and SVGEGT. This CDR3 is built from 16 residues. The DNA for the CDR3 is TGTGCCAGCAGTTACTCCCCCGGACTCAGGAGCACTGAAGCTTTCTTT. It yields the protein CASSYSPGLRSTEAFF.

The chain employs TRBV12-3 or TRBV12-4 and TRBJ1-2; D gene uncertain. The CDR3 has 13 residues. The V gene lost 3 bases and the J gene lost 7 bases, with 12 bases spanning the gap. CDR3 amino acids: CASSFRREGGYTF. The CDR3 DNA reads TGTGCCAGCAGTTTCCGAAGGGAAGGTGGCTACACCTTC.

There are a few counts of this clonotype. V usage is TRBV10-3 and J usage is TRBJ2-5, with 9 bases fitting TRBD1. After removal of 6 bases from V and 1 base from J, the junction contained 6 bases not matched to a gene. CDR1 and CDR2 from the germline V gene are ENHRY and SYGVKD. The CDR3 spans 15 residues. The CDR3 loop is CAIRLQGASQETQYF. CDR3 sequence (DNA): TGTGCCATCAGGCTACAGGGGGCGAGCCAAGAGACCCAGTACTTC.

In its sample, this clonotype was seen many times. The chain joins TRBV30 to TRBJ2-7, with 9 bases fitting TRBD1. Looked up from germline, CDR1 is GTSNPN and CDR2 is SVGIG (reference sequence). This CDR3 region has 13 residues. V lost 3 bases, J lost 2 bases, and 2 bases stayed unmatched. The CDR3 region has the DNA TGTGCCTGGAGAGGGACAGGGACCTACGAGCAGTACTTC. It specifies CAWRGTGTYEQYF. The full variable domain, rest sourced from reference TRBV30 and TRBJ2-7, is SQTIHQWPATLVQPVGSPLSLECTVEGTSNPNLYWYRQAAGRGLQLLFYSVGIGQISSEVPQNLSASRPQDRQFILSSKKLLLSDSGFYLCAWRGTGTYEQYFGPGTRLTVT.

This clonotype was seen at least ten times. This rearrangement joins TRBV12-3 or TRBV12-4 to TRBJ2-2; D unclear. The germline V and J ends were trimmed by 5 bases and 6 bases, with 7 bases remaining between them. This CDR3 has 12 residues. CDR3 protein: CASSPHSGELFF. The CDR3 DNA reads as TGTGCCAGCAGTCCTCACTCCGGGGAGCTGTTTTTT.

There are many counts of this clonotype. The chain employs TRBV6-1 and TRBJ1-2; D is unresolved. V lost 0 bases and J lost 3, with 11 bases in between. The length of the CDR3 is 15 residues. CDR1 is MNHNS and CDR2 is SASEGT in the germline V gene. The CDR3 loop reads CASSEAMGIYYGYTF. The DNA of the CDR3 is TGTGCCAGCAGTGAAGCTATGGGCATCTACTATGGCTACACCTTC.

This clonotype has at least ten counts. V usage is TRBV5-1 and J usage is TRBJ2-7, with D possibly being TRBD1 (6 bases). The CDR3 contains 15 residues. V shed 0 bases and J shed 7 bases, with 17 bases lying between them. The germline V gene encodes CDR1 SGHRS and CDR2 YFSETQ. CDR3 coding DNA: TGCGCCAGCAGCTTGGTTCCAGGGGAAGGTCGGGAGCAGTACTTC. Translated: CASSLVPGEGREQYF. The full variable domain, rest sourced from reference TRBV5-1 and TRBJ2-7, is KAGVTQTPRYLIKTRGQQVTLSCSPISGHRSVSWYQQTPGQGLQFLFEYFSETQRNKGNFPGRFSGRQFSNSRSEMNVSTLELGDSALYLCASSLVPGEGREQYFGPGTRLTVT.

This clonotype was picked up many times. The CDR3 region is CSASGGRGVETQYF. For the CDR3, the DNA is TGCAGTGCTAGCGGGGGACGAGGAGTGGAGACCCAGTACTTC. The chain links TRBV20-1 to TRBJ2-5, with D perhaps matching TRBD2 (6 bases). The CDR3 totals 14 residues. V was shortened by 3 bases and J by 5 bases, with 16 bases between the two germline ends. Germline values: CDR1 DFQATT, CDR2 SNEGSKA (reference sequence).

This clonotype appeared many times. The CDR3 sequence: CSMKGQGTDGYTF. In DNA, the CDR3 is TGCAGTATGAAGGGACAGGGAACGGATGGCTACACCTTC. The genes are TRBV20-1 and TRBJ1-2; 9 bases are a match to TRBD1. The CDR3 consists of 13 residues. The trim removed 8 bases at V and 6 bases at J, leaving 10 bases unmatched. Per the germline V gene, CDR1 is DFQATT and CDR2 is SNEGSKA (reference sequence).

There are many counts of this clonotype. The CDR3 region has the DNA TGTGCCAGCAGCTTAGTTGTGGCGGTCGGGGAGCTGTTTTTT. As protein: CASSLVVAVGELFF. V is TRBV7-2 and J is TRBJ2-2; D unclear. Germline CDR1 SGHTA, CDR2 FQGNSA. V dropped 1 base and J dropped 7 bases, with 10 bases sitting between them. The CDR3 totals 14 residues. The full variable domain, with the rest looked up from reference TRBV7-2 and TRBJ2-2, is GAGVSQSPSNKVTEKGKDVELRCDPISGHTALYWYRQSLGQGLEFLIYFQGNSAPDKSGLPSDRFSAERTGGSVSTLTIQRTQQEDSAVYLCASSLVVAVGELFFGEGSRLTVL.

This clonotype was detected ten times or more. The chain links TRBV6-5 to TRBJ2-7; possibly TRBD1 or TRBD2 for D (5 bases each). The CDR3 covers 17 residues. Trimming took off 5 bases at V and 4 bases at J, with 24 bases between the two ends. Germline assignment: CDR1 MNHEY and CDR2 SVGAGI. The CDR3 DNA is TGTGCCAGCAGTCCCAAACTTACGAACCGGGACCTATACGAGCAGTACTTC. Translated: CASSPKLTNRDLYEQYF.

The rearrangement uses TRBV12-3 or TRBV12-4 and TRBJ2-7, with D possibly TRBD1 on 5 matching bases. The V end was cut by 5 bases, the J end by 2 bases, with 13 bases between. This CDR3 comprises 14 residues. The CDR3 nucleotides are TGTGCCAGCAGTATTTCAACAGGACCCTACGAGCAGTACTTC. Its translation is CASSISTGPYEQYF.